This T cell receptor beta chain was obtained from a study of cytomegalovirus exposure and HLA in healthy donors. The CDR3 length is 14 residues. Germline CDR1 and CDR2: MNHEY and SMNVEV (reference sequence). Trimming shortened V by 3 bases and J by 0 bases, and 9 bases separated the two germline ends. TCRdb keeps only in-frame clones here, not all; method: immunoSEQ multiplex PCR. The sample holds 150,000 to 170,000 clones, around 88% seen once. The chain employs TRBV27 and TRBJ2-7; D is perhaps TRBD1 (5 bases). Material for sequencing was PBMCs. The source of this sequence is a man between 18 and 35 years old in good health and CMV-seropositive. The CDR3 sequence is CASSFQGSSYEQYF. DNA of the CDR3: TGTGCCAGCAGTTTTCAGGGAAGCTCCTACGAGCAGTACTTC.